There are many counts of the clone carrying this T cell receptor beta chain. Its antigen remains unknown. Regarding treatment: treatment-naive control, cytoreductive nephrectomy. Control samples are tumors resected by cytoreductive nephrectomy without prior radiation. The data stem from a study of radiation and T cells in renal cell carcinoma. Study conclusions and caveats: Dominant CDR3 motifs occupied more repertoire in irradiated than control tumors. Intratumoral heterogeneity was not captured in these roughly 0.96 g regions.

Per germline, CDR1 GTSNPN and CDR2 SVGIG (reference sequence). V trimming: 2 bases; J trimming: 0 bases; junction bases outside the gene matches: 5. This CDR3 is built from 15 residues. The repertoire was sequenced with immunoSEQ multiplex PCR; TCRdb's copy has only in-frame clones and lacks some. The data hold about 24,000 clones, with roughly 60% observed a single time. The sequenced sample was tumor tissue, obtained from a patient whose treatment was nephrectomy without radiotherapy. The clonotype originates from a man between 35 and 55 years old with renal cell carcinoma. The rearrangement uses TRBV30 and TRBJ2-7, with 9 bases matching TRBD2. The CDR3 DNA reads TGTGCCTGGAGTCTCCCAGCGGGGGGCTCCTACGAGCAGTACTTC. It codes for CAWSLPAGGSYEQYF.